Following are 14 T cell receptor beta chains from one sample sequenced in a study. TCRdb reprocessed the 5' RACE reads via MiXCR and lists one record per CDR3 protein. The sample has some 62,000 distinct CDR3 sequences, 25% to 30% seen once. The source material was tumor-infiltrating naive CD4+ T cells sorted from the breast tumor. Subset: naive CD4+ T cells, CD4+CD45RA+CD25-. The receptors originated from a female donor with breast cancer.

V usage is TRBV30 and J usage is TRBJ1-1; D may be TRBD1 (6 bases). The V end lost 0 bases, the J end lost 0 bases, and 11 bases lay between the germline ends. The CDR3 totals 15 residues. Germline V gene lookup returns CDR1 GTSNPN and CDR2 SVGIG (reference sequence). Written as DNA, the CDR3 is TGTGCCTGGAGTGTGGGAGGGACAATGAACACTGAAGCTTTCTTT. Amino acids: CAWSVGGTMNTEAFF. The variable domain in full, completed from reference TRBV30 and TRBJ1-1, reads SQTIHQWPATLVQPVGSPLSLECTVEGTSNPNLYWYRQAAGRGLQLLFYSVGIGQISSEVPQNLSASRPQDRQFILSSKKLLLSDSGFYLCAWSVGGTMNTEAFFGQGTRLTVV.

At least ten counts were recorded for this clonotype. The V gene is TRBV7-6, the J gene TRBJ2-1; D might be TRBD1 or TRBD2, each matching 7 bases. V dropped 4 bases and J dropped 10 bases, with 20 bases sitting between them. The CDR3 consists of 15 residues. Germline CDR1 reads SGHVS; CDR2 reads FNYEAQ. The CDR3 loop reads CASSSRGRQGLEQFF. Here the CDR3 DNA reads TGTGCCAGCAGCTCTCGAGGCCGACAGGGACTAGAGCAGTTCTTC.

This clonotype was detected only a few times. V is TRBV7-9 and J is TRBJ1-1; no definite D call. The germline CDR1 and CDR2 sequences are SEHNR and FQNEAQ (reference sequence). The CDR3 sequence is 13 residues long. Trimming took off 5 bases at V and 6 bases at J, with 13 bases between the two ends. For the CDR3, the DNA is TGTGCCAGCAGCCCACAGAAGGGCGCTGAAGCTTTCTTT. Amino acid sequence: CASSPQKGAEAFF.

This clonotype is medium-sized by share. This chain connects TRBV9 to TRBJ2-1; either TRBD1 or TRBD2 may supply D (5 bases each). The CDR3 totals 16 residues. Germline V gives CDR1 SGDLS, CDR2 YYNGEE. Between the trimmed V and J ends, which lost 0 bases and 5 bases, there was a span of 15 bases. CDR3 sequence (DNA): TGTGCCAGCAGCGTAGGAACGGGGCGATCAGACAATGAGCAGTTCTTC. Its translation is CASSVGTGRSDNEQFF. The whole variable domain, remainder taken from reference TRBV9 and TRBJ2-1, is DSGVTQTPKHLITATGQRVTLRCSPRSGDLSVYWYQQSLDQGLQFLIQYYNGEERAKGNILERFSAQQFPDLHSELNLSSLELGDSALYFCASSVGTGRSDNEQFFGPGTRLTVL.

Comments on this clonotype: This may stem from a read error, because a much larger clone lies one nucleotide away. The rearrangement joins TRBV12-3 or TRBV12-4 to TRBJ2-3; 8 bases are shared with TRBD2. V dropped 8 bases and J dropped 6; count of bases not matched to a gene: 16. The CDR3 consists of 16 residues. DNA of the CDR3: TGTGCCAGCGGCGACACTAGCGGTCTAGGGGTCGATACGCAGTATTTT. This encodes CASGDTSGLGVDTQYF.

Regarding this clonotype: One end of the junction fails to match germline, which may point to a read error. The chain uses TRBV11-2 and TRBJ1-1; TRBD1 agrees at 8 bases. This CDR3 contains 13 residues. CDR1 SGHAT and CDR2 FQNNGV come from the germline V gene. CDR3 bases: TGTGCCAGCGGCAGGGGGCTTGGGACTGAAGCTTCCTTT. Encoded protein: CASGRGLGTEASF.

The sample holds many counts of this clonotype. The J gene is TRBJ1-2, the V gene TRBV4-1; the D is unclear. Germline CDR1 reads MGHRA; CDR2 reads YSYEKL. The CDR3 sequence is 13 residues long. Trimming removed 1 base from V and 4 bases from J, with 7 bases in between. In nucleotides, the CDR3 is TGCGCCAGCAGCCAAGTCGTCCGCTATGGCTACACCTTC. Its translation: CASSQVVRYGYTF.

The chain's CDR3 is CASSPPGGGVNTGELFF. CDR3 coding DNA: TGTGCCAGCAGCCCACCCGGCGGGGGGGTGAACACCGGGGAGCTGTTTTTT. The chain links TRBV28 to TRBJ2-2; TRBD2 aligns across 9 bases. The J segment lost 1 base and the V segment lost 6 bases, leaving 9 bases of the junction unmatched. This CDR3 contains 17 residues. The germline CDR1 and CDR2 sequences are MDHEN and SYDVKM.

The rearrangement joins TRBV12-3 or TRBV12-4 to TRBJ2-7; D remains ambiguous. The CDR3 runs 15 residues. V was pared by 1 base and J by 4 bases, with 14 bases between. CDR3 bases: TGTGCCAGCAGTTTAGGCGGTTCGGCCAGATACGAGCAGTACTTC. Its translation is CASSLGGSARYEQYF.

Of note for this clonotype: With a much larger clone just one base away, this may be a read error. This chain joins TRBV7-6 and TRBJ1-4, with no clear D. The CDR3 is 16 residues long. Germline V gene sequence: CDR1 SGHVS, CDR2 FNYEAQ. The CDR3 nucleotides read TGTGCCAGCAGCTCCGTTCTCGACCAGTATAATGAAAAACCGTTTTTT. Its protein is CASSSVLDQYNEKPFF.

This clonotype turned up a few times. This chain joins TRBV6-1 and TRBJ2-2; D is unclear. V was pared by 7 bases and J by 6 bases, with 12 bases between. CDR3 length equals 13 residues. Per the germline V gene, CDR1 is MNHNS and CDR2 is SASEGT. As DNA, the CDR3 is TGTGCCAGCACAATAGGAGCCGCCGGGGAGCTGTTTTTT. This codes for CASTIGAAGELFF.

This clonotype has just a few counts. This sequence joins TRBV10-3 and TRBJ2-7; D might be TRBD1 (5 bases). The CDR3 runs 15 residues. Trimming took off 2 bases at V and 1 base at J, with 12 bases between the two ends. The germline CDR1 and CDR2 sequences are ENHRY and SYGVKD. CDR3 coding DNA: TGTGCCATCAGTGAGCTGACAGCTAATTCCTACGAGCAGTACTTC. The encoded protein is CAISELTANSYEQYF.

This clonotype has ten or more counts. The chain couples TRBV7-9 to TRBJ2-1, with TRBD2 matching 8 bases. The CDR3 loop spans 16 amino acids. The trim removed 2 bases at V and 2 bases at J, leaving 5 bases unmatched. Germline assignment: CDR1 SEHNR and CDR2 FQNEAQ (reference sequence). The CDR3: CASSLSLAGTYNEQFF. The CDR3 nucleotides are TGTGCCAGCAGCTTATCGCTAGCGGGCACCTACAATGAGCAGTTCTTC.

The chain recombines TRBV6-2 or TRBV6-3 with TRBJ2-7; D gene ambiguous. From germline, CDR1 is MNHEY and CDR2 SVGEGT. The ends were cut back, 6 bases at V and 6 bases at J, with 18 bases in the middle. This CDR3 is 14 amino acids long. The CDR3 coding sequence is TGTGCCAGCAGCCAACTCGTCCTACGGGCCGAGCAGTACTTC. It specifies CASSQLVLRAEQYF.